The rows below give T cell receptor beta chains drawn from one sample of a study of T-cell memory formation after mild COVID-19. A single record per CDR3 protein comes from TCRdb applying MiXCR to the 5' RACE reads. Counted here are some 440,000 distinct CDR3 sequences, roughly 25% occurring once; the ten biggest clones make up under 15%. Sequencing input: PBMCs or a T cell subset sorted from them (not recorded which). All receptors come from an adult woman who had mild COVID-19 (a few samples of this study predate the infection). Cell type and time point are not known. The CDR3 runs from the conserved cysteine through the conserved F or W. D genes are given only for firm matches. Not all rows give a size; the values are once, few, many and, for expanded clones, a class.

v_gene	d_gene	abundance	j_gene	CDR3aa	CDR3nt
TRBV14	NA	NA	TRBJ2-7	CASSTLQGTVYEQYF	TGTGCCAGCAGCACCCTTCAGGGGACGGTCTACGAGCAGTACTTC
TRBV19	NA	few	TRBJ1-5	CASSIDAKPGPRSQPQHF	TGTGCCAGTAGTATAGATGCAAAACCGGGACCCAGAAGTCAGCCCCAGCATTTT
TRBV24-1	NA	NA	TRBJ1-2	CATSEKTGFYGYTF	TGTGCCACCAGTGAAAAGACAGGCTTCTATGGCTACACCTTC
TRBV4-1	TRBD2	NA	TRBJ2-5	CASSQDRSGGFETQYF	TGCGCCAGCAGCCAAGATCGATCGGGGGGGTTCGAGACCCAGTACTTC
TRBV29-1	TRBD2	NA	TRBJ2-5	CSVAGLTSGETQYF	TGCAGCGTTGCCGGCCTCACTAGCGGAGAGACCCAGTACTTC
TRBV5-5	NA	few	TRBJ2-7	CASSLVGVGAYEQYF	TGTGCCAGCAGCTTGGTCGGTGTCGGGGCCTACGAGCAGTACTTC
TRBV20-1	NA	few	TRBJ2-3	CSAPATTDTQYF	TGCAGTGCCCCGGCCACCACAGATACGCAGTATTTT
TRBV2	NA	few	TRBJ1-2	CASKMEWDNYGYTF	TGTGCCAGCAAGATGGAGTGGGACAACTATGGCTACACCTTC
TRBV4-2	NA	NA	TRBJ2-1	CASSQDRNSYNEQFF	TGTGCCAGCAGCCAAGATCGCAACAGCTACAATGAGCAGTTCTTC
TRBV30	TRBD2	NA	TRBJ2-3	CAWSPLADTDTQYF	TGTGCCTGGAGTCCTCTAGCGGACACAGATACGCAGTATTTT